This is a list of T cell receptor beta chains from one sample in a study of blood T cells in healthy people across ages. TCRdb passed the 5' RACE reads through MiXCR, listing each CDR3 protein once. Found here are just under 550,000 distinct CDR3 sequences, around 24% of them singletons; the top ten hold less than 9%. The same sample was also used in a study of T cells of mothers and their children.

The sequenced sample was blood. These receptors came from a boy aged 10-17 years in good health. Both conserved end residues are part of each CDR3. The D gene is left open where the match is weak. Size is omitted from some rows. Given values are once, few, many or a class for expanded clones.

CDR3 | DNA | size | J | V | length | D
CSVSGQGGDTQYF | TGCAGCGTTTCGGGACAGGGTGGAGATACGCAGTATTTT | few | TRBJ2-3 | TRBV29-1 | 13 | TRBD1
CASSWDRQETQYF | TGTGCCAGCAGCTGGGACAGACAAGAGACCCAGTACTTC | few | TRBJ2-5 | TRBV7-2 | 13 | TRBD1
CASSLGQGNTDTQYF | TGTGCCAGCAGTTTAGGGCAGGGAAACACAGATACGCAGTATTTT | many | TRBJ2-3 | TRBV27 | 15 | -
CASSEPGQGNEKLFF | TGTGCCAGCAGCGAGCCGGGACAGGGCAATGAAAAACTGTTTTTT | - | TRBJ1-4 | TRBV5-5 | 15 | TRBD1
CSVRRTVGTQYF | TGCAGCGTTCGGCGGACGGTCGGGACGCAGTATTTT | few | TRBJ2-3 | TRBV29-1 | 12 | -
CASSPMTGDTQYF | TGTGCCAGCAGCCCCATGACGGGAGATACGCAGTATTTT | - | TRBJ2-3 | TRBV7-2 | 13 | -
CASNRLLAGNFNEQFF | TGTGCCAGCAACCGGCTACTAGCGGGAAACTTCAATGAGCAGTTCTTC | once | TRBJ2-1 | TRBV3-1 | 16 | TRBD2
CSVGGEVSGSDGFF | TGCAGCGTTGGGGGTGAGGTTAGCGGGAGTGATGGGTTCTTC | - | TRBJ2-7 | TRBV29-1 | 14 | TRBD2
CASSQDWIWVWETQYF | TGCGCCAGCAGCCAAGATTGGATTTGGGTTTGGGAGACCCAGTACTTC | - | TRBJ2-5 | TRBV4-1 | 16 | -
CASSVGLAGGGDEQFF | TGTGCCAGCAGCGTAGGACTAGCGGGGGGGGGCGATGAGCAGTTCTTC | - | TRBJ2-1 | TRBV9 | 16 | TRBD2
CASSQGGTANEQFF | TGTGCCAGCAGCCAAGGAGGGACAGCGAATGAGCAGTTCTTC | few | TRBJ2-1 | TRBV14 | 14 | TRBD1
CASSQGTSGSHEQYF | TGTGCCAGCAGCCAAGGGACTAGCGGGAGCCACGAGCAGTACTTC | - | TRBJ2-7 | TRBV7-9 | 15 | TRBD2
CASSGRLAGGGGETQYF | TGTGCCAGCAGCGGGAGACTAGCGGGAGGAGGTGGGGAGACCCAGTACTTC | few | TRBJ2-5 | TRBV7-8 | 17 | TRBD2
CASSQGEAPREQFF | TGCGCCAGCAGCCAAGGGGAAGCCCCCCGGGAGCAGTTCTTC | few | TRBJ2-1 | TRBV4-1 | 14 | -
CASSQDLVASGRALWDEQFF | TGCGCCAGCAGCCAAGATCTCGTGGCTAGCGGGAGGGCCTTATGGGATGAGCAGTTCTTC | - | TRBJ2-1 | TRBV4-3 | 20 | TRBD2
CASSLTGVSYNEQFF | TGTGCCAGCAGCTTGACAGGGGTCTCCTACAATGAGCAGTTCTTC | - | TRBJ2-1 | TRBV5-8 | 15 | TRBD1
CASSLTAGGPSDEQYF | TGTGCCAGCAGCTTAACGGCGGGAGGGCCTTCTGACGAGCAGTACTTC | - | TRBJ2-7 | TRBV7-3 | 16 | TRBD2
CASLLWNTEAFF | TGTGCCAGCTTATTGTGGAACACTGAAGCTTTCTTT | few | TRBJ1-1 | TRBV12-3/TRBV12-4 | 12 | -
CASSTYNRERAFF | TGTGCCAGCAGCACTTATAACAGGGAGAGGGCTTTCTTT | - | TRBJ1-1 | TRBV7-2 | 13 | -
CASISDRGSTDTQYF | TGTGCCAGCATATCGGACAGGGGGTCTACAGATACGCAGTATTTT | - | TRBJ2-3 | TRBV2 | 15 | TRBD1
CASSQDNRGVNYGYTF | TGCGCCAGCAGCCAAGATAACAGGGGGGTTAACTATGGCTACACCTTC | few | TRBJ1-2 | TRBV4-3 | 16 | TRBD1
CATSGWPPGTDTQYF | TGTGCCACCAGCGGCTGGCCCCCCGGCACAGATACGCAGTATTTT | few | TRBJ2-3 | TRBV15 | 15 | -
CAISESISSGRQETQYF | TGTGCCATCAGTGAGTCGATATCTAGCGGGAGGCAAGAGACCCAGTACTTC | - | TRBJ2-5 | TRBV10-3 | 17 | TRBD2
CASSPRGRGYTF | TGTGCCAGCAGTCCTCGGGGACGGGGCTACACCTTC | - | TRBJ1-2 | TRBV12-3/TRBV12-4 | 12 | -
CASSRDSSETQYF | TGTGCCAGCAGCCGGGACAGTAGCGAGACCCAGTACTTC | few | TRBJ2-5 | TRBV28 | 13 | TRBD1
CASSPGRGQNYEQYF | TGTGCCAGCAGCCCTGGGCGAGGGCAGAACTACGAGCAGTACTTC | few | TRBJ2-7 | TRBV7-2 | 15 | -